These T cell receptor beta chains were read from a single sample in a study of blood T cell repertoires in COVID-19. Using immunoSEQ multiplex PCR, the repertoire was profiled, and TCRdb retains in-frame clones only, with some absent. The top ten clones hold roughly 11% of a sample with 65,000 to 85,000 clones, roughly 84% of them seen once. The source material was peripheral blood. The receptors shown here come from a woman aged 18-29 years with acute or convalescent COVID-19. Both conserved end residues are part of each CDR3. D genes are given only for firm matches. Clone size is given for some rows only: seen once, a few or many times, or a class if the clone is expanded.

D gene	V gene	J gene	clone size	CDR3 DNA	CDR3 protein
TRBD1	TRBV25-1	TRBJ1-1	once	TGTGCCAGCAGTGCCGGGACAGCGGAAGCTTTCTTT	CASSAGTAEAFF
TRBD1	TRBV14	TRBJ1-1	.	TGTGCCAGCAGCCAAGCCCCCGACAGGGTAGGTGTACTGAACACTGAAGCTTTCTTT	CASSQAPDRVGVLNTEAFF
TRBD1	TRBV11-2	TRBJ1-4	.	TGTGCCAGCAGCACCGGGACAGGGTCAGCTAATGAAAAACTGTTTTTT	CASSTGTGSANEKLFF
TRBD2	TRBV27	TRBJ2-3	.	TGTGCCAGCAGTTTATTAGCGGGAGATTTGGCAGATACGCAGTATTTT	CASSLLAGDLADTQYF
TRBD2	TRBV15	TRBJ2-7	once	TGTGCCACCAGCAGCGTTAGCGGGCCGTTCTACGAGCAGTACTTC	CATSSVSGPFYEQYF
.	TRBV13	TRBJ2-1	.	TGTGCCAGCAGCTTAGACCCCCGACAGGGAGGAGCGTTGGGTGAGCAGTTCTTC	CASSLDPRQGGALGEQFF
.	TRBV6-5	TRBJ1-1	few	TGTGCCAGCACCAAGACAGAGAACACTGAAGCTTTCTTT	CASTKTENTEAFF
TRBD1	TRBV9	TRBJ1-1	.	TGTGCCAGCAGCGTTGGGACAGGGGCATTGACTGAAGCTTTCTTT	CASSVGTGALTEAFF
.	TRBV6-1	TRBJ1-5	.	TGTGCCAGCAGTGAATATGTTCAGGCCCATAGCAATCAGCCCCAGCATTTT	CASSEYVQAHSNQPQHF
.	TRBV7-2	TRBJ2-7	.	TGTGCCAGCAGCTTAGCCCCGGGGTGGGAGCAGTACTTC	CASSLAPGWEQYF
TRBD2	TRBV10-2	TRBJ2-7	.	TGCGCCAGCAGTGAGTCTAGCGGGGTAGGCAACGAGCAGTACTTC	CASSESSGVGNEQYF
.	TRBV6-5	TRBJ1-5	.	TGTGCCAGCACTTCAGGGGTTTACAATCAGCCCCAGCATTTT	CASTSGVYNQPQHF